Below are 14 T cell receptor beta chains sequenced from a single sample in a study of metastatic and nonmetastatic thyroid tumors. TCRdb re-analyzed the PCR reads through MiXCR. This sample has tens of thousands of clones, with about 21% found just once. Thyroid surgery was preceded by no treatment in any patient. The specimen was blood. The receptors derive from a female donor with papillary thyroid cancer or a benign thyroid nodule (not recorded which). Some clones in this sample may be carry-over from other donors' samples.

Ten or more counts support this clone. The gene calls are TRBV6-5 and TRBJ1-2, with 9 bases lining up with TRBD1. V shed 2 bases, J shed 4 bases, and the junction held 5 bases outside the gene matches. The CDR3 loop spans 15 amino acids. Looked up from germline, CDR1 is MNHEY and CDR2 is SVGAGI. CDR3 region: CASSYTGQGFYGYTF. CDR3 nucleotides: TGTGCCAGCAGTTACACGGGACAGGGATTCTATGGCTACACCTTC.

This clone is labeled medium-sized. The chain uses TRBV24-1 and TRBJ2-1; 7 nucleotides match TRBD2. Germline V gives CDR1 KGHDR, CDR2 SFDVKD. This CDR3 has 13 residues. With V trimmed by 5 bases and J by 8 bases, 5 bases remained unmatched. The chain's CDR3 is CATSVGGGDEQFF. The CDR3 nucleotides are TGTGCCACCAGTGTTGGGGGGGGGGATGAGCAGTTCTTC.

This clone has a count of ten or more. The chain employs TRBV29-1 and TRBJ2-2; D unresolved. CDR1 SQVTM and CDR2 ANQGSEA come from the germline V gene. V dropped 2 bases and J dropped 4 bases, with 8 bases sitting between them. The CDR3 extends over 13 amino acids. In DNA form, the CDR3 reads TGCAGCGTTGAAAAGGTCGGCACCGGGGAGCTGTTTTTT. Encoded protein: CSVEKVGTGELFF.

The chain is built from TRBV7-2 and TRBJ2-7; D remains unclear. CDR3 length: 16 amino acids. Per the germline V gene, CDR1 is SGHTA and CDR2 is FQGNSA. Trimming took off 0 bases at V and 2 bases at J, with 14 bases between the two ends. The CDR3 protein is CASSLAGAGAAYEQYF. The CDR3 coding sequence is TGTGCCAGCAGCTTAGCAGGAGCCGGAGCTGCCTACGAGCAGTACTTC.

This clone was observed many times. The gene calls are TRBV10-1 and TRBJ1-6, with D possibly TRBD1 on 6 matching bases. V was shortened by 3 bases and J by 7 bases, with 7 bases between the two germline ends. The CDR3 length is 13 residues. The germline V gene has CDR1 WNHNN and CDR2 SYGVQD (reference sequence). The CDR3 is CASSEDRNSPLHF. DNA of the CDR3: TGCGCCAGCAGTGAAGACAGGAATTCACCCCTCCACTTT.

This clone was picked up many times. This chain joins TRBV15 and TRBJ1-1; TRBD1 is a possible D gene (5 bases). This CDR3 comprises 15 residues. The ends were cut back, 0 bases at V and 0 bases at J, with 8 bases in the middle. CDR1 LNHNV and CDR2 YYDKDF come from the germline V gene (reference sequence). The CDR3 is CATSRDQQVNTEAFF. DNA for the CDR3: TGTGCCACCAGCAGAGATCAACAGGTGAACACTGAAGCTTTCTTT.

Concerning this clone: At one end the junction does not follow the germline gene, possibly because of a read error. CDR3 nucleotide sequence: TGTGCCATCAGCTTAGTAAATGAGCAGTTCTTC. It specifies CAISLVNEQFF. The J gene is TRBJ2-1, the V gene TRBV11-1; unclear D gene. The CDR3 consists of 11 residues. In germline, CDR1 is SGHAT, CDR2 FQDESV (reference sequence).

In its sample, this clone was seen a few times. A single base separates this from a much larger clone, so it may be a read error. Other DNA sequences of this sample code for an identical CDR3. The chain links TRBV3-1 to TRBJ2-2; a possible D gene is TRBD2 (5 bases). This CDR3 is 14 amino acids long. The germline V gene has CDR1 LGHDT and CDR2 YNNKEL (reference sequence). The CDR3 region has the DNA TGTGCCAGCAGCCAAGAGTCCCACACCGGGGAGCTGTTCTTT. Its translation: CASSQESHTGELFF. Full variable domain (missing parts from reference TRBV3-1 and TRBJ2-2): DTAVSQTPKYLVTQMGNDKSIKCEQNLGHDTMYWYKQDSKKFLKIMFSYNNKELIINETVPNRFSPKSPDKAHLNLHINSLELGDSAVYFCASSQESHTGELFFGEGSRLTVL.

This clone came up many times. This rearrangement joins TRBV20-1 to TRBJ2-2; D not certain. The germline gives CDR1 DFQATT, CDR2 SNEGSKA (reference sequence). There are 13 residues in the CDR3. Trimming shortened V by 5 bases and J by 0 bases, and 7 bases separated the two germline ends. CDR3 sequence: CSAPSANTGELFF. The CDR3 bases are TGCAGTGCTCCCTCAGCGAACACCGGGGAGCTGTTTTTT.

The sample holds many counts of this clone. V and J are TRBV20-1 and TRBJ2-7; D is tentatively TRBD1 or TRBD2 (5 bases each). V was cut by 4 bases and J by 0 bases, with 13 bases left in between. Germline values: CDR1 DFQATT, CDR2 SNEGSKA (reference sequence). This CDR3 is built from 14 residues. The CDR3 DNA follows: TGCAGTGCTACTAGGGACGGCAGCTCCTACGAGCAGTACTTC. Translation gives CSATRDGSSYEQYF.

The V call is TRBV27, the J call TRBJ2-1, with no clear D. Germline V CDR1 and CDR2: MNHEY, SMNVEV (reference sequence). V shed 5 bases and J shed 9 bases, with 17 bases lying between them. This CDR3 is built from 14 residues. The CDR3 reads CASSGVGSPLEQFF. In DNA, the CDR3 is TGTGCCAGCAGTGGGGTTGGCAGCCCCCTTGAGCAGTTCTTC.

This clone occurred many times. This chain uses TRBV14 with TRBJ2-3; 12 nucleotides align to TRBD1. Looked up from germline, CDR1 is SGHDN and CDR2 is FVKESK. Losses at the gene ends were 5 bases for V and 4 bases for J; bases not matched to a gene: 10. The CDR3 contains 17 residues. The CDR3 coding sequence is TGTGCCAGCAGCTCCGGGACAGGGGGCTATCTGCCAGATACGCAGTATTTT. It codes for CASSSGTGGYLPDTQYF. Full variable domain (remainder filled in from reference TRBV14 and TRBJ2-3): EAGVTQFPSHSVIEKGQTVTLRCDPISGHDNLYWYRRVMGKEIKFLLHFVKESKQDESGMPNNRFLAERTGGTYSTLKVQPAELEDSGVYFCASSSGTGGYLPDTQYFGPGTRLTVL.

In this sample, this clone turned up many times. This chain joins TRBV24-1 and TRBJ1-5; D gene ambiguous. The V gene lost 5 bases and the J gene lost 1 base, with 5 bases spanning the gap. Germline V CDR1 and CDR2: KGHDR, SFDVKD. There are 13 residues in the CDR3. DNA for the CDR3: TGTGCCACCAGTGTTGGCAGCAATCAGCCCCAGCATTTT. Translation: CATSVGSNQPQHF.

In its sample, this clone was seen once. The rearrangement joins TRBV18 to TRBJ1-1; D not resolved. Trimming removed 4 bases from V and 3 bases from J, with 6 bases in between. The CDR3 is 12 residues long. In germline, CDR1 is KGHSH, CDR2 LQKENI. The CDR3 sequence: CASSQGDTEAFF. The CDR3 nucleotides read TGTGCCAGCTCACAGGGAGACACTGAAGCTTTCTTT.